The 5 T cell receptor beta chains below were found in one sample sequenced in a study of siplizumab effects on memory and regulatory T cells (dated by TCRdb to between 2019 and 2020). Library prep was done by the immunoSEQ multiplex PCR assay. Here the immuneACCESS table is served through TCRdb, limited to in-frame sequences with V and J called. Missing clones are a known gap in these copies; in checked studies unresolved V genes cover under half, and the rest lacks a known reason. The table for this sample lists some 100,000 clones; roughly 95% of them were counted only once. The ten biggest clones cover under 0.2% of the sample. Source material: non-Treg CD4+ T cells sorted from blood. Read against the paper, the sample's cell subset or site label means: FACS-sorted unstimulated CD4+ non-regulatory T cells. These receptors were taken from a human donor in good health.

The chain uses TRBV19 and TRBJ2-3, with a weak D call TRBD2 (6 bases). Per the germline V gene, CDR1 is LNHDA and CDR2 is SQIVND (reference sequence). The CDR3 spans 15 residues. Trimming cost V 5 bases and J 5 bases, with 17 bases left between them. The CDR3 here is CASSVGPTRGDTQYF. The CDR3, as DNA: TGTGCCAGTAGTGTAGGACCGACGCGGGGAGATACGCAGTATTTT.

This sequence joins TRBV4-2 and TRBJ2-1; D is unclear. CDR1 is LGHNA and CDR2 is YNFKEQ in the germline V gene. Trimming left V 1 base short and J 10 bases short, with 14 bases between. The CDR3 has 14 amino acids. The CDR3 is CASSQGTPWSEQFF. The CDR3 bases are TGTGCCAGCAGCCAAGGGACCCCGTGGAGCGAGCAGTTCTTC.

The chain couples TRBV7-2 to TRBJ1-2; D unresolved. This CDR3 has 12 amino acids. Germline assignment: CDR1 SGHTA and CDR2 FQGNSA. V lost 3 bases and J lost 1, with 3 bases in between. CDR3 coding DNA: TGTGCCAGCAGCTTTGATAACTATGGCTACACCTTC. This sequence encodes CASSFDNYGYTF.

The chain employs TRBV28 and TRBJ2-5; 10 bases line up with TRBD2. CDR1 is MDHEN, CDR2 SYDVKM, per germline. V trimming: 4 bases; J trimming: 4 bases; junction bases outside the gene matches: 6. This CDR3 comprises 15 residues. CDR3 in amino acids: CASSSLAGEGETQYF. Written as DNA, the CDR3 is TGTGCCAGCAGTTCCCTAGCGGGGGAGGGAGAGACCCAGTACTTC.

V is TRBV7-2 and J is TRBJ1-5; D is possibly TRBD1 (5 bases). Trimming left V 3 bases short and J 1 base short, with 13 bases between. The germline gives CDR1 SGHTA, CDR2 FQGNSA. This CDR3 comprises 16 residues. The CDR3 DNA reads TGTGCCAGCAGCTTCGGGACGGGGGTGAGCAATCAGCCCCAGCATTTT. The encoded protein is CASSFGTGVSNQPQHF.